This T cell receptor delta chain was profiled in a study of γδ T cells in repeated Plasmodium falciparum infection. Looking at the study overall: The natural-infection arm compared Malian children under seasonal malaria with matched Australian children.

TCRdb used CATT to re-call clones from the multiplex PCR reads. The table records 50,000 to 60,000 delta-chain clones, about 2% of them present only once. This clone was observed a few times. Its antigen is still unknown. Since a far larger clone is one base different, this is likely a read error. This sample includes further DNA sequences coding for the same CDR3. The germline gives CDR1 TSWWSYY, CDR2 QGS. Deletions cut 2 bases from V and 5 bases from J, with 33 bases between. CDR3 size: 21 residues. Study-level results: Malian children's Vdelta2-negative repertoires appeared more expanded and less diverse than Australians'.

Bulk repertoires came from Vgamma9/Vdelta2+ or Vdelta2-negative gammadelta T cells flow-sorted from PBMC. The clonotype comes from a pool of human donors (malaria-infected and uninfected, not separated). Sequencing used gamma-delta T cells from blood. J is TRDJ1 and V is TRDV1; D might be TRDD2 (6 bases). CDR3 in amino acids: CALGEKVPYFLLGPSGDKLIF. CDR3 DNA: TGTGCTCTTGGGGAAAAAGTCCCCTACTTCCTTCTTGGACCCTCGGGAGATAAACTCATCTTT.